This T cell receptor (beta chain) was obtained from a study of T cell repertoires and HLA-DP antigens. Overall study: Donors were two male and one female, aged 18-to-29 to 60-to-69.

About this clone itself: The target antigen is unknown.

Average purity of the negatively selected CD4+ T cells was 97.7%. Sequencing used immunoSEQ multiplex PCR; TCRdb keeps in-frame clones, though not all of them. Of 65,000 to 90,000 clones listed, about four fifths are singletons. Germline CDR1 reads MNHNS; CDR2 reads SASEGT. V was shortened by 0 bases and J by 9 bases, with 12 bases between the two germline ends. CDR3 size: 14 residues. Sequenced material: CD4+ T cells from PBMCs. V and J are TRBV6-1 and TRBJ1-5; D may be TRBD1 (5 bases). This TCR came from a man in his sixties in good health and CMV-seronegative. In DNA, the CDR3 is TGTGCCAGCAGTGAAGCTACAGGCCGGTTGCCCCAGCATTTT. This codes for CASSEATGRLPQHF.